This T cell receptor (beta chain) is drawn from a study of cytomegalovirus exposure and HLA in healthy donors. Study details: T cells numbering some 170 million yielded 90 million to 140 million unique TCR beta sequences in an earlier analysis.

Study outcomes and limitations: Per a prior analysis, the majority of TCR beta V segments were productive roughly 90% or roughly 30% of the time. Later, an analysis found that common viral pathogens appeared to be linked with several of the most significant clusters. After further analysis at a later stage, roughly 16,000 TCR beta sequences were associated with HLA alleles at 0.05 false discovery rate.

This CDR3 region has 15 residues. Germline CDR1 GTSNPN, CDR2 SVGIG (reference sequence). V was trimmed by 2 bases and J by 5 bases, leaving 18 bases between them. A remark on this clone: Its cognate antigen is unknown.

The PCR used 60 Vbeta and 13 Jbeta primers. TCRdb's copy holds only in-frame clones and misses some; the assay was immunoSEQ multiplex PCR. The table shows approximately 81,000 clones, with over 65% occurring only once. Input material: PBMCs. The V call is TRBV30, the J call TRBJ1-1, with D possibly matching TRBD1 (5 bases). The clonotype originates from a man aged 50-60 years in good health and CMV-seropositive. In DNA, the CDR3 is TGTGCCTGGAGTAGTCTGGGGGGGAAGGGGACTGAAGCTTTCTTT. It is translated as CAWSSLGGKGTEAFF.